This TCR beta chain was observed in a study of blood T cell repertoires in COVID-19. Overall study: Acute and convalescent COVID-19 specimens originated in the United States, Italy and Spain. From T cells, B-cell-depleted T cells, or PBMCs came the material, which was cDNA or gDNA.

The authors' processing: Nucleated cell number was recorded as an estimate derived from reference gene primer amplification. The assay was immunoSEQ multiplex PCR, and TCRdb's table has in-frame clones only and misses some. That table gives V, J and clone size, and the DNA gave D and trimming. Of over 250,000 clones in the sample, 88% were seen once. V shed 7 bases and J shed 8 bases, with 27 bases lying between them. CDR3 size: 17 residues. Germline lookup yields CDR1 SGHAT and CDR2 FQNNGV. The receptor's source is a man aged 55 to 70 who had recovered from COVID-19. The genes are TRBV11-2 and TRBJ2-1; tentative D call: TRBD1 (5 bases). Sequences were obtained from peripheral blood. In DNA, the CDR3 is TGTGCCAGCAACCAAAGATTCGACAGCCCCGCGAAAGATGAGCAGTTCTTC. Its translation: CASNQRFDSPAKDEQFF.